Each of the 9 T cell receptor beta chains below was sequenced from the same sample in a study of a mutant IDH1 vaccine in newly diagnosed glioma. Measured with immunoSEQ multiplex PCR; TCRdb has only the in-frame clones, and not every one. The table records approximately 92,000 clones, about 83% of them present only once. Described time point: baseline, week 1 (first vaccination visit). Treatment reported: pre-vaccination baseline after standard-of-care therapy. Sequences were derived from PBMCs, sampled from a glioma patient treated with radiotherapy, temozolomide or both. These receptors all stem from a woman aged 50 to 60 with glioma.

This chain uses TRBV11-2 with TRBJ2-5; 11 nucleotides match TRBD1. CDR1 and CDR2 (germline): SGHAT, FQNNGV. The V segment lost 3 bases and the J segment 5 bases; nucleotides outside the gene matches: 2. The CDR3 length is 14 residues. CDR3 region: CASSLDRGRETQYF. The CDR3 nucleotides read TGTGCCAGCAGCTTGGACAGGGGGCGGGAGACCCAGTACTTC.

The V gene is TRBV7-2, the J gene TRBJ2-5, with 7 bases fitting TRBD2. Germline V gene sequence: CDR1 SGHTA, CDR2 FQGNSA. The CDR3 runs 16 residues. The junction had 12 bases not matched to a gene; V was cut back by 6 bases and J by 2 bases. DNA of the CDR3: TGTGCCAGCAGTTTTCCGGGGGGTAGCGGGCAAGAGACCCAGTACTTC. It codes for CASSFPGGSGQETQYF.

The V gene is TRBV21-1, the J gene TRBJ1-1; the table assigns TRBD1, which was not confirmed against the DNA. TRBV21-1 is described as a pseudogene. This CDR3 has 15 amino acids. CDR3 loop: CASSKVGTGDTEAFF. CDR3 sequence (DNA): TGTGCCAGCAGCAAAGTCGGGACAGGAGACACTGAAGCTTTCTTT.

This clone was observed a single time. The V gene is TRBV21-1, the J gene TRBJ1-6; TRBD1, the table's D call, lacks a check against the DNA. TRBV21-1 is labeled a pseudogene. The CDR3 sequence is 13 residues long. In DNA, the CDR3 is TGTGCCAGCAGGACAGTTAATAATTCACCCCTCCACTTT. Amino acid sequence: CASRTVNNSPLHF.

The chain is built from TRBV27 and TRBJ1-5; a weak D match, TRBD1 (5 bases). Trimming cost V 1 base and J 1 base, with 5 bases left between them. CDR1 and CDR2 from the germline V gene are MNHEY and SMNVEV (reference sequence). The CDR3 has 14 amino acids. DNA of the CDR3: TGTGCCAGCAGTTTATGGGGCAGCAATCAGCCCCAGCATTTT. As protein: CASSLWGSNQPQHF.

The chain uses TRBV1 and TRBJ2-5; the table names TRBD2, a call not compared with the DNA. TRBV1 is tagged as a pseudogene. The CDR3 covers 14 residues. Here the CDR3 reads CTSSQVYYQETQYF. CDR3 nucleotides: TGCACCAGCAGCCAAGTATACTACCAAGAGACCCAGTACTTC.

With regard to this clone: A read error may produce the germline difference seen at one junction end. The chain links TRBV15 to TRBJ2-7; 9 nucleotides align to TRBD1. Germline CDR1 reads LNHNV; CDR2 reads YYDKDF (reference sequence). This CDR3 region has 18 residues. Here the CDR3 DNA reads TGTGCCACCAGCGGAGAGCCAAAGGACAGGGGTGTCTCCTACGAGCAGTACTTC. Translating gives CATSGEPKDRGVSYEQYF.

This rearrangement joins TRBV7-9 to TRBJ1-1; 8 bases agree with TRBD1. Trimming cost V 5 bases and J 0 bases; bases outside gene matches: 5. This CDR3 is 15 amino acids long. Germline loops: CDR1 SEHNR, CDR2 FQNEAQ (reference sequence). The DNA of the CDR3 is TGTGCCAGCAGCCGACAGGGGACTATGAACACTGAAGCTTTCTTT. Translated, it gives CASSRQGTMNTEAFF.

The chain employs TRBV7-2 and TRBJ2-7; the match to TRBD2 covers 9 bases. The V and J ends lost 5 bases and 9 bases, in that order; junction bases with no gene match: 14. CDR3 size: 15 residues. In germline, CDR1 is SGHTA, CDR2 FQGNSA. As DNA, the CDR3 is TGTGCCAGCAGCCCCGGAGGGCGGGGGGGCGAAGGGCAGTACTTC. This sequence encodes CASSPGGRGGEGQYF.